These 15 T cell receptor beta chains originate from one sample sequenced in a study of human T cells and chemical hapten exposure. The sample's time point: patch test 2, 6 weeks after DPC sensitization. Treatment described: therapeutic diphenylcyclopropenone sensitization with weekly scalp DPC. Using its own MiXCR run on the RACE reads, TCRdb lists one record per CDR3 protein. In the table there are some 89,000 distinct CDR3 sequences, about 10% of which are singletons. The sample was whole blood, taken in connection with sensitization to the hapten diphenylcyclopropenone (DPC). These TCRs come from a young woman with alopecia areata. Some clones in this sample may be carry-over from other donors' samples.

This clonotype occurred many times. The V and J genes are TRBV11-3 and TRBJ2-1, with 10 bases matching TRBD2. The germline gives CDR1 SGHNT, CDR2 YENEEA. CDR3 size: 15 residues. J was trimmed by 5 bases and V by 8 bases; bases with no gene match: 9. CDR3 protein: CASGSGTSANNEQFF. CDR3 bases: TGTGCCAGCGGGTCCGGGACTAGCGCGAACAATGAGCAGTTCTTC.

This clonotype was seen many times. The chain joins TRBV18 to TRBJ1-1; the D is unclear. V was trimmed by 4 bases and J by 8 bases, leaving 11 bases between them. The CDR3 runs 12 residues. Germline V lookup: CDR1 KGHSH, CDR2 LQKENI. CDR3 residues: CASSRLGAEAFF. CDR3 in DNA: TGTGCCAGCTCACGGTTGGGTGCGGAAGCTTTCTTT.

This clonotype was picked up a small number of times. J is TRBJ1-4 and V is TRBV20-1, with no clear D. CDR1 DFQATT and CDR2 SNEGSKA come from the germline V gene (reference sequence). Trimming shortened V by 0 bases and J by 4 bases, and 12 bases separated the two germline ends. The CDR3 runs 15 residues. The CDR3 nucleotides read TGCAGTGCTAGAGACCCCCTCCAGAATAATGAAAAACTGTTTTTT. Translated: CSARDPLQNNEKLFF.

This clonotype showed up many times. The V call is TRBV18, the J call TRBJ1-6, with TRBD1 as a possible D gene (5 bases). V lost 8 bases and J lost 4, with 12 bases in between. CDR1 is KGHSH, CDR2 LQKENI, per germline. The CDR3 is 14 amino acids. CDR3 sequence (DNA): TGTGCCAGCACCCGGGACCCATATAATTCACCCCTCCACTTT. Its translation: CASTRDPYNSPLHF.

The chain couples TRBV10-3 to TRBJ1-1; 9 bases match TRBD1. The length of the CDR3 is 13 residues. The V gene end was trimmed by 4 bases and the J gene end by 5 bases; junction bases not matched to a gene: 2. The V gene's germline CDR1 is ENHRY and CDR2 SYGVKD. CDR3 sequence (DNA): TGTGCCATCAGTGGGACAGGGGAGACTGAAGCTTTCTTT. Its translation: CAISGTGETEAFF.

In its sample, this clonotype was seen a few times. An end of the junction differs from the germline gene, which may be a read error. The CDR3 here is CASSPAKGNNSPPHF. For the CDR3, the DNA is TGTGCCAGCTCACCAGCGAAAGGGAATAATTCACCCCCCCACTTT. V gene TRBV18 combines with J gene TRBJ1-6; D not certain. Germline CDR1 is KGHSH and CDR2 is LQKENI. CDR3 size: 15 residues.

This clonotype was observed many times. The junction departs from the called germline gene at one end, perhaps through a read error. This chain uses TRBV20-1 with TRBJ1-2; TRBD1 aligns across 8 bases. Germline V gives CDR1 DFQATT, CDR2 SNEGSKA (reference sequence). The CDR3 loop spans 14 amino acids. The CDR3 coding sequence is TGCAGTGGTAGACCTGGACAGGGCGACTATGGCTACACCTTC. Translating it yields CSGRPGQGDYGYTF.

This clonotype was picked up many times. The chain combines TRBV20-1 with TRBJ2-3; perhaps TRBD1 as D (6 bases). The CDR3 contains 15 residues. V gave up 4 bases and J gave up 1 base, with 15 bases separating them. Germline values: CDR1 DFQATT, CDR2 SNEGSKA (reference sequence). This CDR3 is CSANDNRDRTDTQYF. The CDR3, as DNA: TGCAGTGCTAACGATAACAGGGACCGCACAGATACGCAGTATTTT.

This clonotype was observed many times. The chain employs TRBV18 and TRBJ1-3; 8 nucleotides agree with TRBD1. V lost 2 bases and J lost 2; bases outside the gene matches: 2. This CDR3 comprises 15 residues. The germline V gene encodes CDR1 KGHSH and CDR2 LQKENI. CDR3 DNA: TGTGCCAGCTCACCAGAACAGGGGGCTGGAAACACCATATATTTT. Its protein is CASSPEQGAGNTIYF.

This sequence joins TRBV5-1 and TRBJ2-7, with D perhaps TRBD1 (5 bases). Germline CDR1 reads SGHRS; CDR2 reads YFSETQ. The CDR3 extends over 12 amino acids. With 3 bases removed from V and 3 bases from J, the gap between germline ends came to 7 bases. CDR3 in DNA: TGCGCCAGCAGCTCCCAGGGCTACGAGCAGTACTTC. This codes for CASSSQGYEQYF. The full variable domain, in which reference TRBV5-1 and TRBJ2-7 provide the parts outside the CDR3, is KAGVTQTPRYLIKTRGQQVTLSCSPISGHRSVSWYQQTPGQGLQFLFEYFSETQRNKGNFPGRFSGRQFSNSRSEMNVSTLELGDSALYLCASSSQGYEQYFGPGTRLTVT.

This clonotype showed up many times. The chain couples TRBV18 to TRBJ2-2, with TRBD1 as a possible D gene (5 bases). Trimming pared 1 base from V and 5 bases from J, leaving 17 bases between. CDR1 and CDR2 from the germline V gene are KGHSH and LQKENI. The CDR3 consists of 17 residues. Written as DNA, the CDR3 is TGTGCCAGCTCACCACTCCAATCACAGGTGGTGACCGGGGAGCTGTTTTTT. Its translation is CASSPLQSQVVTGELFF.

This clonotype was detected many times. The chain carries TRBV7-6 and TRBJ1-3; weak D call: TRBD1 (6 bases). Germline V gives CDR1 SGHVS, CDR2 FNYEAQ. V gave up 1 base and J gave up 0 bases, with 16 bases separating them. This CDR3 comprises 18 residues. CDR3 sequence reads: CASSLGGGGPGSGNTIYF. The CDR3 DNA sequence: TGTGCCAGCAGCTTAGGTGGTGGGGGCCCCGGCTCTGGAAACACCATATATTTT. Using reference TRBV7-6 and TRBJ1-3 for the parts outside the CDR3, the full variable domain is GAGVSQSPRYKVTKRGQDVALRCDPISGHVSLYWYRQALGQGPEFLTYFNYEAQQDKSGLPNDRFSAERPEGSISTLTIQRTEQRDSAMYRCASSLGGGGPGSGNTIYFGEGSWLTVV.

This sequence joins TRBV28 and TRBJ1-1; D remains unclear. Trimming took off 2 bases at V and 0 bases at J, with 7 bases between the two ends. This CDR3 region has 14 residues. Germline-derived CDR1 and CDR2 are MDHEN and SYDVKM. CDR3 nucleotide sequence: TGTGCCAGCAGTTTAGTCTCATTGAACACTGAAGCTTTCTTT. Encoded protein: CASSLVSLNTEAFF. The whole variable domain, remainder taken from reference TRBV28 and TRBJ1-1, is DVKVTQSSRYLVKRTGEKVFLECVQDMDHENMFWYRQDPGLGLRLIYFSYDVKMKEKGDIPEGYSVSREKKERFSLILESASTNQTSMYLCASSLVSLNTEAFFGQGTRLTVV.

The rearrangement links TRBV29-1 to TRBJ1-1, with D hard to call. Deletions cut 8 bases from V and 3 bases from J, with 13 bases between. This CDR3 has 12 residues. Germline loops: CDR1 SQVTM, CDR2 ANQGSEA. CDR3: CSFFGLDTEAFF. The CDR3 region has the DNA TGCAGCTTTTTCGGTTTGGACACTGAAGCTTTCTTT. The full variable domain, rest sourced from reference TRBV29-1 and TRBJ1-1, is SAVISQKPSRDICQRGTSLTIQCQVDSQVTMMFWYRQQPGQSLTLIATANQGSEATYESGFVIDKFPISRPNLTFSTLTVSNMSPEDSSIYLCSFFGLDTEAFFGQGTRLTVV.

The chain uses TRBV11-2 and TRBJ2-7, with 7 nucleotides matching TRBD1. CDR1 SGHAT and CDR2 FQNNGV come from the germline V gene. The CDR3 is made up of 18 amino acids. With 1 base clipped from V and 2 bases from J, the junction kept 14 bases outside the gene matches. Written as DNA, the CDR3 is TGTGCCAGCAGCTTAGCCTCCCGGATACAGGGGCCGCCCTACGAGCAGTACTTC. Encoded protein: CASSLASRIQGPPYEQYF.